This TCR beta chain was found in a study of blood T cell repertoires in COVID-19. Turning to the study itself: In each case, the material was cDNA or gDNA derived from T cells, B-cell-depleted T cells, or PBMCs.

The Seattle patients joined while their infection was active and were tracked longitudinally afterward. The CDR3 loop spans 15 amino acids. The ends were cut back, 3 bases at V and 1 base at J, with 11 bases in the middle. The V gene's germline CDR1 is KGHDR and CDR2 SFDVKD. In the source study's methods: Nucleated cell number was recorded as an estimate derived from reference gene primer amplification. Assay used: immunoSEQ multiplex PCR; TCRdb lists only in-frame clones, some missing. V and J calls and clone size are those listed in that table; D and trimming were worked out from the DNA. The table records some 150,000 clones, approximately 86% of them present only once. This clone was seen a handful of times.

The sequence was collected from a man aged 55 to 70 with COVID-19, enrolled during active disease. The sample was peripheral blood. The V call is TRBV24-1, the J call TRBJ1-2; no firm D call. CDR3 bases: TGTGCCACCAGTGATCCGTCTTTAGATAACTATGGCTACACCTTC. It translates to CATSDPSLDNYGYTF.